The clone carrying this T cell receptor (beta chain) was detected a few times. These data originate in a study of beta chain features in type 1 diabetes. A CD45RO/CCR7/CD25/CD127/CD95/CD27 panel sorted naive, central memory, regulatory and stem cell-like memory CD4+ cells. The CDR3 extends over 15 amino acids. V lost 0 bases and J 2 bases, leaving 10 bases between the germline ends. The germline CDR1 and CDR2 sequences are SGHDN and FVKESK. The whole isolated RNA underwent reverse transcription, so sequencing captured expressed TCRB transcripts. TCRdb's copy holds only in-frame clones and misses some; the assay was immunoSEQ multiplex PCR. The sample shows 350,000 to 450,000 clones, around 14% of them seen only once.

This sequence joins TRBV14 and TRBJ2-5; the D call may be TRBD1 or TRBD2 (6 bases each). This sequence was found in a man aged 25 to 40 in good health. The sample taken for sequencing was naive CD4+ T cells from blood. CDR3 amino acids: CASSQDRGDQETQYF. Written as DNA, the CDR3 is TGTGCCAGCAGCCAAGATAGGGGGGATCAAGAGACCCAGTACTTC.